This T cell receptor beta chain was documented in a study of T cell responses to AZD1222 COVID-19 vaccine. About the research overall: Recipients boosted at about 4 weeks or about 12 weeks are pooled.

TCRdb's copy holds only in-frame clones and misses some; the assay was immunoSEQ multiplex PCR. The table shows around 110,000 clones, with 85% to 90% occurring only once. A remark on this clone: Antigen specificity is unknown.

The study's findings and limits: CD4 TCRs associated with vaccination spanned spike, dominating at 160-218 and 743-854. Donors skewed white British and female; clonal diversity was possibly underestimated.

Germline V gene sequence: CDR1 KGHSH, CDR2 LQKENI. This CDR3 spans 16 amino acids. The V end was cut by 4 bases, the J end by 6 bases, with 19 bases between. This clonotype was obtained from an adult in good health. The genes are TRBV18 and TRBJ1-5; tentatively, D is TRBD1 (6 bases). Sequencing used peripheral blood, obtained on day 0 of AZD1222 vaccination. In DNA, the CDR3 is TGTGCCAGCTCACAAGGGTCCTCGGGGGGCAGTCAGCCCCAGCATTTT. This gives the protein CASSQGSSGGSQPQHF.